Listed below are T cell receptor beta chains from one sample, sequenced in a study of T cell responses to AZD1222 COVID-19 vaccine. Produced via immunoSEQ multiplex PCR; TCRdb's table is partial and in-frame only. The sample has around 83,000 clones, over 75% seen once. The material sequenced was peripheral blood, taken on day 0 of AZD1222 vaccination. The receptors come from an adult in good health. CDR3s include the opening cysteine and the closing phenylalanine or tryptophan. The order of the fields is D gene, V gene, J gene, clone size, CDR3 DNA, CDR3 protein. The D gene is left open where the match is weak. Not every row has a clone size; where given, it reads once, few, many or a size class.

d_gene: TRBD1; v_gene: TRBV12-3/TRBV12-4; j_gene: TRBJ1-2; abundance: .; CDR3nt: TGTGCCAGCAGTTCACAGGGGTATGGCTACACCTTC; CDR3aa: CASSSQGYGYTF
d_gene: .; v_gene: TRBV11-2; j_gene: TRBJ2-7; abundance: few; CDR3nt: TGTGCCAGCAGCTCGGCTGGACAGATCTACGAGCAGTACTTC; CDR3aa: CASSSAGQIYEQYF
d_gene: TRBD2; v_gene: TRBV24-1; j_gene: TRBJ2-3; abundance: .; CDR3nt: TGTGCCACCAGTGATTTGCTAGCGGGAGAACCAGATACGCAGTATTTT; CDR3aa: CATSDLLAGEPDTQYF
d_gene: .; v_gene: TRBV7-3; j_gene: TRBJ2-3; abundance: .; CDR3nt: TGTGCCAGCAGCTCCTCTAGCACAGATACGCAGTATTTT; CDR3aa: CASSSSSTDTQYF
d_gene: .; v_gene: TRBV12-5; j_gene: TRBJ2-5; abundance: .; CDR3nt: TGTGCTAGTGGTTTGGACAGGACGATGCAGACCCAGTACTTC; CDR3aa: CASGLDRTMQTQYF
d_gene: .; v_gene: TRBV4-1; j_gene: TRBJ1-1; abundance: .; CDR3nt: TGCGCCAGCAGCCAGCGGGGACCGAACACTGAAGCTTTCTTT; CDR3aa: CASSQRGPNTEAFF
d_gene: TRBD2; v_gene: TRBV11-2; j_gene: TRBJ2-2; abundance: .; CDR3nt: TGTGCCAGCAGCTCCTTAGCGGGGCCGAGTAGGGGGGAGCTGTTTTTT; CDR3aa: CASSSLAGPSRGELFF
d_gene: .; v_gene: TRBV6-2/TRBV6-3; j_gene: TRBJ1-5; abundance: few; CDR3nt: TGTGCCAGCAGTTCAGCGGGGCAACTTAGCAATCAGCCCCAGCATTTT; CDR3aa: CASSSAGQLSNQPQHF
d_gene: .; v_gene: TRBV7-9; j_gene: TRBJ1-6; abundance: .; CDR3nt: TGTGCCAGCAGCGCCACATGGAGCTCCTATAATTCACCCCTCCACTTT; CDR3aa: CASSATWSSYNSPLHF
d_gene: .; v_gene: TRBV18; j_gene: TRBJ2-5; abundance: .; CDR3nt: TGTGCCAGCTCAGACTCAAGACAGGCGGCAGAGACCCAGTACTTC; CDR3aa: CASSDSRQAAETQYF
d_gene: TRBD1; v_gene: TRBV6-1; j_gene: TRBJ1-4; abundance: .; CDR3nt: TGTGCCAGCAGTGACCAGGGACAGGGAGCTGGACTGTTTTTT; CDR3aa: CASSDQGQGAGLFF
d_gene: .; v_gene: TRBV7-2; j_gene: TRBJ2-2; abundance: .; CDR3nt: TGTGCCAGCAGCTCCATGGGACATTTCAACACCGGGGAGCTGTTTTTT; CDR3aa: CASSSMGHFNTGELFF
d_gene: .; v_gene: TRBV6-2/TRBV6-3; j_gene: TRBJ2-7; abundance: few; CDR3nt: TGTGCCAGCAGTTACGAGGACAATTACGAGCAGTACTTC; CDR3aa: CASSYEDNYEQYF
d_gene: TRBD2; v_gene: TRBV7-3; j_gene: TRBJ2-3; abundance: .; CDR3nt: TGTGCCAGCAGCTTAAACGGGGGACTAGTAAGAGATACGCAGTATTTT; CDR3aa: CASSLNGGLVRDTQYF
d_gene: .; v_gene: TRBV7-9; j_gene: TRBJ1-2; abundance: once; CDR3nt: TGTGCCAGCAGCTTATTGGGACAACCAAGACCCGATGGCTACACCTTC; CDR3aa: CASSLLGQPRPDGYTF
d_gene: .; v_gene: TRBV7-9; j_gene: TRBJ1-2; abundance: .; CDR3nt: TGTGCCAGCAGCTTAGGTCCCCGCTATGGCTACACCTTC; CDR3aa: CASSLGPRYGYTF
d_gene: TRBD1; v_gene: TRBV2; j_gene: TRBJ1-2; abundance: few; CDR3nt: TGTGCCAGCAGTGGGACAGGGTATGGCTACACCTTC; CDR3aa: CASSGTGYGYTF
d_gene: .; v_gene: TRBV11-2; j_gene: TRBJ2-1; abundance: .; CDR3nt: TGTGCCAGCAGCTTAGATCAGGTCGATGAGCAGTTCTTC; CDR3aa: CASSLDQVDEQFF
d_gene: .; v_gene: TRBV18; j_gene: TRBJ1-1; abundance: .; CDR3nt: TGTGCCAGCTTCGAACAGGGTGATTCCACTGAAGCTTTCTTT; CDR3aa: CASFEQGDSTEAFF
d_gene: .; v_gene: TRBV28; j_gene: TRBJ2-7; abundance: .; CDR3nt: TGTGCCACCCTGGGGCAGTCGAGCTCCTACGAGCAGTACTTC; CDR3aa: CATLGQSSSYEQYF
d_gene: .; v_gene: TRBV7-2; j_gene: TRBJ1-2; abundance: .; CDR3nt: TGTGCCAGCAGCCGCCTCGGACAGCCCTATGGCTACACCTTC; CDR3aa: CASSRLGQPYGYTF
d_gene: .; v_gene: TRBV15; j_gene: TRBJ1-1; abundance: .; CDR3nt: TGTGCCACCAGCTCGAACACTGAAGCTTTCTTT; CDR3aa: CATSSNTEAFF
d_gene: TRBD2; v_gene: TRBV2; j_gene: TRBJ2-5; abundance: .; CDR3nt: TGTGCCAGCAGTGAAGAGCTAGCGGGGAGGGAGACCCAGTACTTC; CDR3aa: CASSEELAGRETQYF
d_gene: .; v_gene: TRBV19; j_gene: TRBJ2-7; abundance: few; CDR3nt: TGTGCCAGTAGTAACGGCGGGCCCTCCTACGAGCAGTACTTC; CDR3aa: CASSNGGPSYEQYF
d_gene: .; v_gene: TRBV11-3; j_gene: TRBJ2-1; abundance: .; CDR3nt: TGTGCCAGCAGCTTAGATCTAGGGCAGGAGCAGTTCTTC; CDR3aa: CASSLDLGQEQFF
d_gene: .; v_gene: TRBV5-4; j_gene: TRBJ1-1; abundance: .; CDR3nt: TGTGCCAGCAGCGTTACAGTGAACACTGAAGCTTTCTTT; CDR3aa: CASSVTVNTEAFF
d_gene: .; v_gene: TRBV2; j_gene: TRBJ2-5; abundance: .; CDR3nt: TGTGCCAGCAGTGAGCACACCACGGCAGCGACCCAGTACTTC; CDR3aa: CASSEHTTAATQYF
d_gene: .; v_gene: TRBV7-2; j_gene: TRBJ1-5; abundance: .; CDR3nt: TGTGCCAGCAGCTCCCCCGCCACACCCCAGCCCCAGCATTTT; CDR3aa: CASSSPATPQPQHF
d_gene: .; v_gene: TRBV6-1; j_gene: TRBJ1-1; abundance: .; CDR3nt: TGTGCCAGCAGTGAAGCATTCGAGGGTCGGGCTTTCTTT; CDR3aa: CASSEAFEGRAFF
d_gene: .; v_gene: TRBV27; j_gene: TRBJ1-6; abundance: medium-sized; CDR3nt: TGTGCCAGCAGTTTTAAGGAGAAGGTGAATTCACCCCTCCACTTT; CDR3aa: CASSFKEKVNSPLHF
d_gene: .; v_gene: TRBV6-5; j_gene: TRBJ2-3; abundance: .; CDR3nt: TGTGCCAGCAGTTACTCCCCGGCTCTAAGGACAGATACGCAGTATTTT; CDR3aa: CASSYSPALRTDTQYF
d_gene: TRBD2; v_gene: TRBV5-1; j_gene: TRBJ2-7; abundance: few; CDR3nt: TGCGCCAGCAGCTTGGGGACAGCTAGCGGGGCTGCCTACGAGCAGTACTTC; CDR3aa: CASSLGTASGAAYEQYF
d_gene: TRBD2; v_gene: TRBV13; j_gene: TRBJ2-3; abundance: .; CDR3nt: TGTGCCAGCAGGGGGACTAGCGATCGATCTAGCACAGATACGCAGTATTTT; CDR3aa: CASRGTSDRSSTDTQYF
d_gene: .; v_gene: TRBV18; j_gene: TRBJ1-1; abundance: .; CDR3nt: TGTGCCAGCTCACCACCGGGACGGATGAACACTGAAGCTTTCTTT; CDR3aa: CASSPPGRMNTEAFF
d_gene: .; v_gene: TRBV4-3; j_gene: TRBJ2-7; abundance: .; CDR3nt: TGCGCCAGCAGCTTAGGACGGTCCTACGAGCAGTACTTC; CDR3aa: CASSLGRSYEQYF
d_gene: .; v_gene: TRBV7-9; j_gene: TRBJ1-3; abundance: .; CDR3nt: TGTGCCAGCAGCTTAGCTAGGAACACCATATATTTT; CDR3aa: CASSLARNTIYF
d_gene: TRBD1; v_gene: TRBV4-2; j_gene: TRBJ2-7; abundance: .; CDR3nt: TGTGCCAGCACCTCGGGACAGGGACACTCCTACGAGCAGTACTTC; CDR3aa: CASTSGQGHSYEQYF
d_gene: TRBD2; v_gene: TRBV11-2; j_gene: TRBJ2-3; abundance: .; CDR3nt: TGTGCCAGCAGCTTAGGACGGGGGGGCCTTTCCCCATCGCAGTATTTT; CDR3aa: CASSLGRGGLSPSQYF
d_gene: TRBD2; v_gene: TRBV4-2; j_gene: TRBJ2-1; abundance: .; CDR3nt: TGTGCCAGCAGCCAAGACCCTACTCTAGCGGGGGGCCACAATGAGCAGTTCTTC; CDR3aa: CASSQDPTLAGGHNEQFF
d_gene: .; v_gene: TRBV7-3; j_gene: TRBJ2-2; abundance: .; CDR3nt: TGTGCCAGCAGCTCACCAGGGTACCCCGGGGAGCTGTTTTTT; CDR3aa: CASSSPGYPGELFF
d_gene: TRBD1; v_gene: TRBV3-1/TRBV3-2; j_gene: TRBJ2-7; abundance: .; CDR3nt: TGTGCCAGCAGCGCAAGGGACAGGGGGTCCTACGAGCAGTACTTC; CDR3aa: CASSARDRGSYEQYF
d_gene: .; v_gene: TRBV7-3; j_gene: TRBJ2-1; abundance: .; CDR3nt: TGTGCCAGCAGCTGGGATCAAGCCTACAATGAGCAGTTCTTC; CDR3aa: CASSWDQAYNEQFF
d_gene: .; v_gene: TRBV4-2; j_gene: TRBJ1-3; abundance: .; CDR3nt: TGTGCCAGCAGCATAGACCAGAGCTCTGGAAACACCATATATTTT; CDR3aa: CASSIDQSSGNTIYF
d_gene: TRBD2; v_gene: TRBV28; j_gene: TRBJ2-7; abundance: .; CDR3nt: TGTGCCACCCTCACTAGCGGAAGCTCCTACGAGCAGTACTTC; CDR3aa: CATLTSGSSYEQYF
d_gene: TRBD2; v_gene: TRBV7-3; j_gene: TRBJ2-1; abundance: .; CDR3nt: TGTGCCAGCAGCGTGGGACTAGCGGGACACACTGAGCAGTTCTTC; CDR3aa: CASSVGLAGHTEQFF
d_gene: TRBD1; v_gene: TRBV19; j_gene: TRBJ1-5; abundance: .; CDR3nt: TGTGCCAGTACCCGGACAGGGATAGTAAGGGGGGCAGCCGGGTCCAGCAATCAGCCCCAGCATTTT; CDR3aa: CASTRTGIVRGAAGSSNQPQHF
d_gene: TRBD2; v_gene: TRBV4-2; j_gene: TRBJ2-7; abundance: .; CDR3nt: TGTGCCAGCAGCCAAGATCCGGGACTAGCGCGAGAGCAGTACTTC; CDR3aa: CASSQDPGLAREQYF
d_gene: TRBD2; v_gene: TRBV19; j_gene: TRBJ2-1; abundance: .; CDR3nt: TGTGCCAGTAGGACCCTTAGGAGCGGGAGCTTCAATGAGCAGTTCTTC; CDR3aa: CASRTLRSGSFNEQFF
d_gene: TRBD1; v_gene: TRBV18; j_gene: TRBJ2-5; abundance: .; CDR3nt: TGTGCCAGCTCAATCCCGACAGGGACCGACAAAGAGACCCAGTACTTC; CDR3aa: CASSIPTGTDKETQYF
d_gene: .; v_gene: TRBV28; j_gene: TRBJ2-7; abundance: few; CDR3nt: TGTGCCAGCAACCTACGGGCGGTTCCGAGCTCCTACGAGCAGTACTTC; CDR3aa: CASNLRAVPSSYEQYF